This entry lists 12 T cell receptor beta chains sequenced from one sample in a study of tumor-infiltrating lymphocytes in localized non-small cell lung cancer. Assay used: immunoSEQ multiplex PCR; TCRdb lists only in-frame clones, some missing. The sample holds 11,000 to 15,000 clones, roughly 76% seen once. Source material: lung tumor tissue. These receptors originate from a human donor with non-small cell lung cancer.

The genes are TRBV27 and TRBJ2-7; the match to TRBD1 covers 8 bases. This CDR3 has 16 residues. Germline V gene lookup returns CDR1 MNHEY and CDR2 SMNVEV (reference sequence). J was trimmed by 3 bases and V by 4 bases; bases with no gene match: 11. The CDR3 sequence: CASSSPLWTGHYEQYF. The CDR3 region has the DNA TGTGCCAGCAGTTCACCGCTCTGGACAGGGCACTACGAGCAGTACTTC.

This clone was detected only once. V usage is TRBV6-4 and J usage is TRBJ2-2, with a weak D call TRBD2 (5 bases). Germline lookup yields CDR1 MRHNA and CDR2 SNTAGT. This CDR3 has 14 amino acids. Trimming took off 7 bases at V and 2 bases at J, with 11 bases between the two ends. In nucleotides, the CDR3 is TGTGCCAGCATAACAGCGGTAAACACCGGGGAGCTGTTTTTT. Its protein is CASITAVNTGELFF.

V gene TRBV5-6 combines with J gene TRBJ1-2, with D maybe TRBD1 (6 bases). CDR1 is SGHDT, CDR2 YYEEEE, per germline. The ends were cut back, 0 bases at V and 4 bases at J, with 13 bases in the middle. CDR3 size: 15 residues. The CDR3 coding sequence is TGTGCCAGCAGCTTGGTGTCCAGGGGCGGCTATGGCTACACCTTC. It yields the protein CASSLVSRGGYGYTF.

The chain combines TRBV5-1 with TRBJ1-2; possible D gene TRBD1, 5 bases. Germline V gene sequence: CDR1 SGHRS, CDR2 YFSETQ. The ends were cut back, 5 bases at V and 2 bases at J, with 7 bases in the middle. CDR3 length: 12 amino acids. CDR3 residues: CASRGENYGYTF. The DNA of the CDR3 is TGCGCCAGCAGGGGGGAGAACTATGGCTACACCTTC.

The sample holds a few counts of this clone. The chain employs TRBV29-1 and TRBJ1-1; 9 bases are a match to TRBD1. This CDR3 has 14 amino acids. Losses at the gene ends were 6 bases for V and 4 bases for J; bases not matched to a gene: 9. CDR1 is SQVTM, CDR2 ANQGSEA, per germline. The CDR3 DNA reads TGCAGCGTCGACAGGGGGGGTCGGGGCACTGAAGCTTTCTTT. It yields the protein CSVDRGGRGTEAFF.

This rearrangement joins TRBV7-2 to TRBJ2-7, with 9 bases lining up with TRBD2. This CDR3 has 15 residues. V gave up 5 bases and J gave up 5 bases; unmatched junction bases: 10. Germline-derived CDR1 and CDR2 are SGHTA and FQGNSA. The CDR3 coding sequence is TGTGCCAGCAGCCAGCCTGCTAGCGGGACTGACGAGCAGTACTTC. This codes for CASSQPASGTDEQYF.

CDR3 loop: CASSEVRGNTIYF. The CDR3 DNA reads TGTGCCAGCAGTGAAGTTCGAGGAAACACCATATATTTT. The chain has TRBV6-1 and TRBJ1-3, with D unclear. This CDR3 region has 13 residues. The germline gives CDR1 MNHNS, CDR2 SASEGT. Trimming shortened V by 1 base and J by 4 bases, and 5 bases separated the two germline ends.

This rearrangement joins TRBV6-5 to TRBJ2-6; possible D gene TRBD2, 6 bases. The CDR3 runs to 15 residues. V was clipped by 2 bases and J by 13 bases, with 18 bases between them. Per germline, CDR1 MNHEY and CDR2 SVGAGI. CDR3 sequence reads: CASSYRLAAPDVLTF. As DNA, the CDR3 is TGTGCCAGCAGTTACCGATTAGCGGCACCCGATGTCCTGACTTTC.

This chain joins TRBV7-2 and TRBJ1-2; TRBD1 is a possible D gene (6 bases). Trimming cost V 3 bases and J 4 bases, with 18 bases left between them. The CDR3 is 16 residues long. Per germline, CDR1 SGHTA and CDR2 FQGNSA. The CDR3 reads CASSLGWGASGYGYTF. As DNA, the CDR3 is TGTGCCAGCAGCTTGGGCTGGGGGGCCTCGGGCTATGGCTACACCTTC. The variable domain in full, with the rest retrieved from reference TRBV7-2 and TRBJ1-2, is GAGVSQSPSNKVTEKGKDVELRCDPISGHTALYWYRQSLGQGLEFLIYFQGNSAPDKSGLPSDRFSAERTGGSVSTLTIQRTQQEDSAVYLCASSLGWGASGYGYTFGSGTRLTVV.

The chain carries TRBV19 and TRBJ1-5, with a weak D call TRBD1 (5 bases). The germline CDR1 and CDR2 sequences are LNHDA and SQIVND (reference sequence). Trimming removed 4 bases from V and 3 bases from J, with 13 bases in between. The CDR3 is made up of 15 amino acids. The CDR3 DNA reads TGTGCCAGTAGTAAGCGGGACGGTTTCAATCAGCCCCAGCATTTT. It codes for CASSKRDGFNQPQHF.

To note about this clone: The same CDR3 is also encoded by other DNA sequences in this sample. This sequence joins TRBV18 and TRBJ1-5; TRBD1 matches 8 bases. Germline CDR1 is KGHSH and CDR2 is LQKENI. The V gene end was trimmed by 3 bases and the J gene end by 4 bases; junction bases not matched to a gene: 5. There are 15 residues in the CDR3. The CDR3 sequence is CASSPDRGGNQPQHF. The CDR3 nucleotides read TGTGCCAGCTCACCCGACAGGGGTGGGAATCAGCCCCAGCATTTT. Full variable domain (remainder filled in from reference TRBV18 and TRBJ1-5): NAGVMQNPRHLVRRRGQEARLRCSPMKGHSHVYWYRQLPEEGLKFMVYLQKENIIDESGMPKERFSAEFPKEGPSILRIQQVVRGDSAAYFCASSPDRGGNQPQHFGDGTRLSIL.

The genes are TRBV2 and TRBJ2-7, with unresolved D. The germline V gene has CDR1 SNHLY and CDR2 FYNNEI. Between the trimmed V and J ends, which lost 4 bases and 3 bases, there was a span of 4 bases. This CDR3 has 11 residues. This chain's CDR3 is CASSASYEQYF. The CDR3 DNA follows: TGTGCCAGCAGTGCCAGCTACGAGCAGTACTTC.